This record looks at one T cell receptor beta chain sequence and its context. The antigen remains unidentified. Amplified regions were TCR beta CDR3 sequences from RNA transcripts. HTBI primers drove first-round RT-PCR of the TCR CDR3. From the multiplex PCR reads, TCRdb called clonotypes with MiXCR, one entry per CDR3 protein. The data show some 700,000 distinct CDR3 sequences, approximately 15% seen once. The CDR3 runs to 16 residues. V was pared by 5 bases and J by 14 bases, with 31 bases between. CDR1 and CDR2 (germline): GTSNPN, SVGIG (reference sequence). These data are taken from a study of T cells in Graves' hyperthyroidism and ophthalmopathy. Study-level points and caveats: Ophthalmopathy onset followed model prediction by a median around 6.6 months.

The sample consisted of blood. This rearrangement joins TRBV30 to TRBJ2-1, with TRBD2 as a possible D gene (6 bases). The source is a man in his forties or fifties with Graves' hyperthyroidism. The chain's CDR3 is CAWDIGSSFGPKGKFF. The CDR3 nucleotides read TGTGCCTGGGATATCGGGAGTTCCTTCGGGCCCAAGGGAAAGTTCTTC.